The rows below give T cell receptor beta chains drawn from one sample of a study of blood T cells in healthy people across ages. In TCRdb, the 5' RACE reads were re-called with MiXCR into one record per CDR3 protein. Of fewer than 800,000 distinct CDR3 sequences listed, 20% to 25% are singletons. These records were also assigned to another study, of T cells of mothers and their children.

The sequenced sample was blood. Receptors were obtained from a boy younger than 18 in good health. The CDR3 runs from the conserved cysteine through the conserved F or W. D genes are given only for firm matches. Clone size is shown for a subset of rows, as once, few, many or a class of expanded clone.

>TRBJ1-3|TRBD1|few|TRBV29-1
TGCAGCGTCGGGACAGGCCTACTAAACACCATATATTTT
CSVGTGLLNTIYF
>TRBJ1-3|TRBD1|.|TRBV27
TGTGCCGGCAGTCCTTCAGGGGGACCTGGAAACACCATATATTTT
CAGSPSGGPGNTIYF
>TRBJ2-7|.|few|TRBV9
TGTGCCAGCAGCGATGAATGGGACTACGAGCAGTACTTC
CASSDEWDYEQYF
>TRBJ2-2|TRBD1|.|TRBV7-2
TGTGCCAGCAGCCAAGACAGGGGCGTTATGTTTGGCGGGGAGCTGTTTTTT
CASSQDRGVMFGGELFF
>TRBJ2-5|.|many|TRBV29-1
TGCAGCGTTGGAGGCGCGGGGGCAGGGGAGACCCAGTACTTC
CSVGGAGAGETQYF
>TRBJ2-1|TRBD2|.|TRBV11-1
TGTGCCAGCAGCTCGAGACTAGCGGGTAGCTCCTACAATGAGCAGTTCTTC
CASSSRLAGSSYNEQFF
>TRBJ2-5|TRBD1|many|TRBV7-9
TGTGCCAGCAGCTACGGACAGGACTTTTCCCAAGAGACCCAGTACTTC
CASSYGQDFSQETQYF
>TRBJ2-1|TRBD2|.|TRBV24-1
TGTGCCACCAGCGGGGGGGATAGTTACAATGAGCAGTTCTTC
CATSGGDSYNEQFF
>TRBJ2-4|TRBD2|few|TRBV11-2
TGTGCCAGCAGCTCGGGACTAGCGGGAGTTCGTCTCCGGGACATTCAGTACTTC
CASSSGLAGVRLRDIQYF
>TRBJ2-7|.|.|TRBV7-2
TGTGCCAGCAGGTCCCCAGCGTCTAACGAGCAGTACTTC
CASRSPASNEQYF
>TRBJ1-3|.|few|TRBV20-1
TGCAGTGCTAGTCCCCAAACGATGAGCTCTGGAAACACCATATATTTT
CSASPQTMSSGNTIYF
>TRBJ2-3|TRBD2|.|TRBV4-1
TGCGCCAGCAGCCAAGGGACTAGCTCCACCACAGATACGCAGTATTTT
CASSQGTSSTTDTQYF
>TRBJ2-4|.|many|TRBV5-6
TGTGCCAGCAGCTTGGGCAGAAACATTCAGTACTTC
CASSLGRNIQYF
>TRBJ1-4|TRBD1|few|TRBV18
TGTGCCAGCTCACCGATCGGACAGGGGGAAAAACTGTTTTTT
CASSPIGQGEKLFF
>TRBJ2-5|.|.|TRBV10-3
TGTGCCATCAGGGGGGACCGGGGGGAGACCCAGTACTTC
CAIRGDRGETQYF
>TRBJ2-1|.|.|TRBV5-6
TGTGCCAGCAGCTTATACACCTACAATGAGCAGTTCTTC
CASSLYTYNEQFF
>TRBJ2-5|.|.|TRBV29-1
TGCAGCGTTGAAGATCACCTAGGAGGGGTAGAGACCCAGTACTTC
CSVEDHLGGVETQYF
>TRBJ2-7|.|few|TRBV7-9
TGTGCCAGCAGCTTCGCTACCCCAGCCTACGAGCAGTACTTC
CASSFATPAYEQYF
>TRBJ2-2|TRBD2|few|TRBV20-1
TGCAGTGCCACGGACCCTAGCGGGAAAAAGAACACCGGGGAGCTGTTTTTT
CSATDPSGKKNTGELFF
>TRBJ1-2|.|.|TRBV24-1
TGTGCCACCAGTGATTTCCAGGGACACGGCTACACCTTC
CATSDFQGHGYTF
>TRBJ2-5|TRBD2|.|TRBV6-1
TGTGCCAGCGCGCGGGGGGGCAACTACGAGCAATACTTC
CASARGGNYEQYF
>TRBJ1-2|TRBD1|.|TRBV9
TGTGCCAGCAGCGAGGGGACAGGCCCGTCCTATGGCTACACCTTC
CASSEGTGPSYGYTF
>TRBJ2-5|TRBD1|few|TRBV7-7
TGTGCTAGCAGCTTAGGACCATTTCTGGGACAGGGGTTTGGAGAGACCCAGTACTTC
CASSLGPFLGQGFGETQYF
>TRBJ1-1|.|few|TRBV4-2
TGTGCCAGCAGCCAAGCGGCAGGGGAGGGGACTGAAGCTTTCTTT
CASSQAAGEGTEAFF
>TRBJ2-7|TRBD2|.|TRBV7-2
TGTGCCAGCAGCGGCGGACTAGCGGGGGCCTACGAGCAGTACTTC
CASSGGLAGAYEQYF
>TRBJ2-4|.|few|TRBV28
TGTGCCAGCAGCCAGGGAGAGAAAGCCAAAAACATTCAGTACTTC
CASSQGEKAKNIQYF
>TRBJ2-5|TRBD2|few|TRBV10-3
TGTGCCATTCGAAGTAGCGGGTCTAGTGAGACCCAGTACTTC
CAIRSSGSSETQYF
>TRBJ2-7|TRBD2|few|TRBV7-2
TGTGCCAGCAGCCCCTGGACTAGCGGGGTATACGAGCAGTACTTC
CASSPWTSGVYEQYF
>TRBJ2-7|.|few|TRBV6-2/TRBV6-3
TGTGCCAGCAGTTACTCGGGTCGTGAGGTCTTCGGCCACTACGAGCAGTACTTC
CASSYSGREVFGHYEQYF
>TRBJ1-2|TRBD1|few|TRBV7-9
TGTGCCAGCAGACTAGGGGACAGCTATGGCTACACCTTC
CASRLGDSYGYTF
>TRBJ2-1|.|.|TRBV11-2
TGTGCCAGCAGCTTAGGTCGGGGCCGCTCCTACAATGAGCAGTTCTTC
CASSLGRGRSYNEQFF
>TRBJ2-4|.|few|TRBV7-9
TGTGCCAGCAGCCCGCCTGGGGGGCAAAGTGTGGGCATTCAGTACTTC
CASSPPGGQSVGIQYF
>TRBJ2-5|.|many|TRBV20-1
TGCAGTGCTACGCAGACAGGGGAGGGGACCCAGTACTTC
CSATQTGEGTQYF
>TRBJ2-1|TRBD1|.|TRBV5-4
TGTGCCAGCAGCTTGACAGACAGGGCCAATGAGCAGTTCTTC
CASSLTDRANEQFF
>TRBJ2-1|.|.|TRBV27
TGTGCCAGCAGTTTATCTGCGGGACGGTCCTACAATGAGCAGTTCTTC
CASSLSAGRSYNEQFF
>TRBJ2-7|TRBD1|.|TRBV4-2
TGTGCCAGCAGCCAAGAGAGAGGCACAGGGGCGCTGTACGAGCAGTACTTC
CASSQERGTGALYEQYF
>TRBJ2-4|TRBD1|.|TRBV4-1
TGCGCCAGCAGCCAAGAGACAGGGGTTATCTCCATTCAGTACTTC
CASSQETGVISIQYF